This T cell receptor (beta chain) originates from a study of vaccination effects on CD4 cells after COVID-19. Regarding the study as a whole: Only a single clone (1 of 255 vaccine-induced clones in healthy vaccinees) cross-reacted with common cold coronaviruses.

A word on this clone: Its antigen is currently unknown.

ViraFEST assay sequencing came after antigen-specific CD4+ T cells were expanded with viral peptide pools. Having been cultured for ten to eleven days, the cells underwent CD4+ T cell isolation. Of the BNT162b2 and mRNA-1273 vaccines, participants received two doses of one or the other. IL-2 medium took the place of half the medium on both days 3 and 7. Only in-frame clones appear in the TCRdb table, and some are missing; sequencing was by immunoSEQ multiplex PCR. The table has fewer than 15,000 clones, approximately 70% seen once; the top ten hold approximately 25%. The sequencing used CD4+ T cells from PBMCs cultured with HCoV-NL63 spike peptides, collected after COVID-19 vaccination. This clonotype was sampled from a human donor who received a COVID-19 vaccine.

The CDR3 DNA is TGTGCCACCAGTGATATAGGGTCACAAGAGACCCAGTACTTC. Translation: CATSDIGSQETQYF. The chain employs TRBV24-1 and TRBJ2-5; D is uncertain. This CDR3 contains 14 residues. The germline CDR1 and CDR2 sequences are KGHDR and SFDVKD. Trimming removed 3 bases from V and 2 bases from J, with 9 bases in between.